The clone carrying this T cell receptor (beta chain) occurred once. Its matching antigen is unknown. The data are from a study of vaccination effects on CD4 cells after COVID-19. Study information: After the second dose, samples were taken at median day 72.

Peptide-pool stimulation followed by sequencing identified expanded antigen-specific CD4+ clonotypes in the ViraFEST assay. It was after approximately 10 days of culture that CD4+ T cells were isolated. It was two doses of either the BNT162b2 or mRNA-1273 vaccine that participants received. Having tested negative for nucleocapsid antibodies, the vaccine recipients showed no prior SARS-CoV-2 infection. Half of the medium was exchanged for IL-2 medium on both days 3 and 7. Germline V lookup: CDR1 MDHEN, CDR2 SYDVKM. The CDR3 contains 15 residues. Trimming removed 2 bases at V and 0 bases at J, with 8 bases between. Some clones are missing from TCRdb's copy, which holds only in-frame ones; the method was immunoSEQ multiplex PCR. Of roughly 59,000 clones listed, around 82% are singletons.

V gene TRBV28 combines with J gene TRBJ1-3; no firm D call. The sequence was obtained from a human donor who received a COVID-19 vaccine. Sequenced material: CD4+ T cells from PBMCs cultured with HCoV-OC43 spike peptides, taken after COVID-19 vaccination. Subset defined: HCoV-OC43 spike overlapping peptide pool stimulation. The CDR3 nucleotides are TGTGCCAGCAGTTTACAAGCGAGCTCTGGAAACACCATATATTTT. It encodes CASSLQASSGNTIYF.